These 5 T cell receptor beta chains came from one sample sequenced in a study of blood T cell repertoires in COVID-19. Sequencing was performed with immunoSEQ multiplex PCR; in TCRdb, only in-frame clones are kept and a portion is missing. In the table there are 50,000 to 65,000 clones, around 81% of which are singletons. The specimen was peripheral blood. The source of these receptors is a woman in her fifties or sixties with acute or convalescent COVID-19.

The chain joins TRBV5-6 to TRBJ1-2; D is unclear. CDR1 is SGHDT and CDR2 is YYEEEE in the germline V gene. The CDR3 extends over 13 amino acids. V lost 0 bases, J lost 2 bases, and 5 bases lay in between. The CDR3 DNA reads TGTGCCAGCAGCTTGGCCCCAAACTATGGCTACACCTTC. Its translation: CASSLAPNYGYTF. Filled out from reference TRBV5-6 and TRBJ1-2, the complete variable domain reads DAGVTQSPTHLIKTRGQQVTLRCSPKSGHDTVSWYQQALGQGPQFIFQYYEEEERQRGNFPDRFSGHQFPNYSSELNVNALLLGDSALYLCASSLAPNYGYTFGSGTRLTVV.

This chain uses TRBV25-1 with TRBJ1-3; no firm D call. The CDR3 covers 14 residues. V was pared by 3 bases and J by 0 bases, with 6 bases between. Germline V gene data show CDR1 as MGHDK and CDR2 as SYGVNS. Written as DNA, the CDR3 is TGTGCCAGCAGTGACCGAGGCTCTGGAAACACCATATATTTT. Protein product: CASSDRGSGNTIYF. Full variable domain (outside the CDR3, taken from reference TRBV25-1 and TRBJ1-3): EADIYQTPRYLVIGTGKKITLECSQTMGHDKMYWYQQDPGMELHLIHYSYGVNSTEKGDLSSESTVSRIRTEHFPLTLESARPSHTSQYLCASSDRGSGNTIYFGEGSWLTVV.

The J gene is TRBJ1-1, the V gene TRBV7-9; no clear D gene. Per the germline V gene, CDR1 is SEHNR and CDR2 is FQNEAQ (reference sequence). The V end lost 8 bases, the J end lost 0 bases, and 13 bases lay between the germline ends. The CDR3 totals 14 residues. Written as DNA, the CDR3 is TGTGCCAGCCTACCTAGTGGCCTGAACACTGAAGCTTTCTTT. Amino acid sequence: CASLPSGLNTEAFF.

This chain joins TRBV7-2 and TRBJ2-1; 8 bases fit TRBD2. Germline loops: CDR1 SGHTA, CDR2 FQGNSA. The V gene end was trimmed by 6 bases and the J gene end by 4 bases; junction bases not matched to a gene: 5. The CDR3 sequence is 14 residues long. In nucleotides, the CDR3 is TGTGCCAGCAGTCCGGGGGGGCGGTACAATGAGCAGTTCTTC. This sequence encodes CASSPGGRYNEQFF.

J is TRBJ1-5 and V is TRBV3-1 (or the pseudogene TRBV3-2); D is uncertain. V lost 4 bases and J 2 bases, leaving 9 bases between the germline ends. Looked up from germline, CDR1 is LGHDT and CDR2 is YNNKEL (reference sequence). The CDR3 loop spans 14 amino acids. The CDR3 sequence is CASSRAPGNQPQHF. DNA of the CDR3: TGTGCCAGCAGCCGGGCCCCTGGCAATCAGCCCCAGCATTTT.